The 29 T cell receptor beta chains given below trace back to one sample, sequenced in a study of CD8 T cells in Susac syndrome. RNA was extracted with the RNeasy kit, and a quantity of roughly 0.45 to 1 ug was reverse transcribed using random hexamers. One entry per CDR3 protein results from TCRdb running MiXCR on the immunoSEQ multiplex PCR reads. The sample has tens of thousands of distinct CDR3 sequences; approximately 90% are singletons. Source material: CD8+ T cells from PBMCs. The receptors stem from a human donor in good health.

V and J are TRBV29-1 and TRBJ2-4; D uncertain. The ends were cut back, 7 bases at V and 4 bases at J, with 8 bases in the middle. In germline, CDR1 is SQVTM, CDR2 ANQGSEA. The CDR3 runs to 11 residues. The CDR3 DNA reads TGCAGCGCTCTCCGGAAAAACATTCAGTACTTC. It codes for CSALRKNIQYF. Looking up the rest from reference TRBV29-1 and TRBJ2-4 gives the full variable domain: SAVISQKPSRDICQRGTSLTIQCQVDSQVTMMFWYRQQPGQSLTLIATANQGSEATYESGFVIDKFPISRPNLTFSTLTVSNMSPEDSSIYLCSALRKNIQYFGAGTRLSVL.

A note on this clonotype: The junction does not match germline at one end; this may be a read error. This chain links TRBV7-8 with TRBJ2-7; 8 bases align to TRBD1. Germline V gives CDR1 SGHVS, CDR2 FQNEAQ. This CDR3 has 14 amino acids. CDR3 region: CASSLRTGTYGQYF. The CDR3 DNA is TGTGCCAGCAGTCTCCGGACAGGGACCTACGGGCAGTACTTC.

This chain's CDR3 is CASSASMNTEAFF. The CDR3 DNA sequence: TGTGCCAGTAGTGCTTCTATGAACACTGAAGCTTTCTTT. The gene calls are TRBV19 and TRBJ1-1, with D uncertain. This CDR3 spans 13 amino acids. Germline V gives CDR1 LNHDA, CDR2 SQIVND (reference sequence). V was clipped by 5 bases and J by 0 bases, with 7 bases between them.

The rearrangement links TRBV12-3 or TRBV12-4 to TRBJ2-1; D not certain. The CDR3 sequence is 13 residues long. V was cut by 7 bases and J by 4 bases, with 11 bases left in between. The CDR3 protein is CASIDLGYNEQFF. The CDR3 nucleotides are TGTGCCAGCATTGATCTCGGGTACAATGAGCAGTTCTTC.

This clonotype was counted a single time. This rearrangement joins TRBV3-1 to TRBJ1-5, with D unresolved. The CDR3 sequence is 17 residues long. From germline, CDR1 is LGHDT and CDR2 YNNKEL (reference sequence). Trimming took off 0 bases at V and 1 base at J, with 13 bases between the two ends. The CDR3 region is CASSQDEGGFSNQPQHF. DNA for the CDR3: TGTGCCAGCAGCCAAGACGAGGGAGGGTTCAGCAATCAGCCCCAGCATTTT.

The V call is TRBV4-1, the J call TRBJ2-7, with 8 nucleotides matching TRBD2. Germline values: CDR1 MGHRA, CDR2 YSYEKL. There are 15 residues in the CDR3. V gave up 1 base and J gave up 4 bases; unmatched junction bases: 6. The CDR3 DNA reads TGCGCCAGCAGCCAAGGTCGGGGGGGCCGATACGAGCAGTACTTC. This codes for CASSQGRGGRYEQYF.

V is TRBV28 and J is TRBJ2-7; no firm D call. The germline CDR1 and CDR2 sequences are MDHEN and SYDVKM. Trimming removed 3 bases from V and 0 bases from J, with 9 bases in between. The CDR3 covers 14 residues. The CDR3 protein is CASSFGGNSYEQYF. The CDR3 DNA reads as TGTGCCAGCAGTTTTGGCGGCAACTCCTACGAGCAGTACTTC. Based on the CDR3 plus reference TRBV28 and TRBJ2-7, the full variable domain is DVKVTQSSRYLVKRTGEKVFLECVQDMDHENMFWYRQDPGLGLRLIYFSYDVKMKEKGDIPEGYSVSREKKERFSLILESASTNQTSMYLCASSFGGNSYEQYFGPGTRLTVT.

The chain recombines TRBV9 with TRBJ2-7; TRBD2 aligns across 10 bases. The length of the CDR3 is 16 residues. Per the germline V gene, CDR1 is SGDLS and CDR2 is YYNGEE. V was clipped by 4 bases and J by 4 bases; unmatched bases: 11. DNA of the CDR3: TGTGCCAGCAGCTTCACCGGGACTAGCGCATTATACGAGCAGTACTTC. This codes for CASSFTGTSALYEQYF.

This rearrangement joins TRBV19 to TRBJ2-5; perhaps TRBD1 as D (5 bases). The CDR3 consists of 13 residues. Germline CDR1 reads LNHDA; CDR2 reads SQIVND (reference sequence). Trimming pared 3 bases from V and 5 bases from J, leaving 10 bases between. DNA for the CDR3: TGTGCCAGTAGTATTGACAGCGAGGAGACCCAGTACTTC. Translated: CASSIDSEETQYF.

In DNA, the CDR3 is TGCGCCAGCAGCTTGGACGCGCGCACTGAAGCTTTCTTT. Translating gives CASSLDARTEAFF. The chain is built from TRBV5-1 and TRBJ1-1; unclear D gene. Germline loops: CDR1 SGHRS, CDR2 YFSETQ. V lost 0 bases to trimming and J lost 4 bases, with 7 bases between them. The CDR3 runs to 13 residues. Full variable domain (missing parts from reference TRBV5-1 and TRBJ1-1): KAGVTQTPRYLIKTRGQQVTLSCSPISGHRSVSWYQQTPGQGLQFLFEYFSETQRNKGNFPGRFSGRQFSNSRSEMNVSTLELGDSALYLCASSLDARTEAFFGQGTRLTVV.

V and J are TRBV7-3 and TRBJ1-1; D perhaps matches TRBD1 (6 bases). Germline V gene lookup returns CDR1 SGHTA and CDR2 FQGTGA. The CDR3 has 15 residues. Trimming removed 0 bases at V and 4 bases at J, with 12 bases between. DNA of the CDR3: TGTGCCAGCAGCTTAACGTTTGGGGGCGGCACTGAAGCTTTCTTT. This gives the protein CASSLTFGGGTEAFF.

This chain's CDR3 is CSARDIRSGTNYNEQFF. CDR3 nucleotides: TGCAGTGCTAGAGATATTAGGTCCGGGACAAATTACAATGAGCAGTTCTTC. The chain couples TRBV20-1 to TRBJ2-1, with D tentatively TRBD1 (6 bases). CDR1 and CDR2 (germline): DFQATT, SNEGSKA (reference sequence). The CDR3 loop spans 17 amino acids. The V gene lost 0 bases and the J gene lost 4 bases, with 19 bases spanning the gap.

This clonotype occurred once. The chain joins TRBV20-1 to TRBJ2-7; unclear D gene. V dropped 1 base and J dropped 2 bases, with 12 bases sitting between them. The CDR3 loop spans 14 amino acids. Germline CDR1 DFQATT, CDR2 SNEGSKA (reference sequence). CDR3 bases: TGCAGTGCTAGAGGCGGTGGGTGGGCCTACGAGCAGTACTTC. Protein: CSARGGGWAYEQYF.

The genes are TRBV12-3 or TRBV12-4 and TRBJ1-1; a weak D match, TRBD1 (6 bases). V dropped 6 bases and J dropped 6 bases, with 17 bases sitting between them. The CDR3 length is 14 residues. The DNA of the CDR3 is TGTGCCAGCAGAGAAACAGGGTTGATGGCTGAAGCTTTCTTT. Protein: CASRETGLMAEAFF.

The CDR3, as DNA: TGTGCCAGTTCCTGGAGCTCCTATAATTCACCCCTCCACTTT. Residues: CASSWSSYNSPLHF. The gene calls are TRBV19 and TRBJ1-6; D not certain. V was pared by 8 bases and J by 0 bases, with 8 bases between. Germline lookup yields CDR1 LNHDA and CDR2 SQIVND (reference sequence). This CDR3 is built from 14 residues.

V gene TRBV12-3 or TRBV12-4 combines with J gene TRBJ1-1, with D possibly TRBD1 on 5 matching bases. With 3 bases removed from V and 1 base from J, the gap between germline ends came to 12 bases. The CDR3 is made up of 15 amino acids. CDR3: CASSLGRVANTEAFF. The CDR3 DNA reads as TGTGCCAGCAGTTTGGGCAGGGTGGCGAACACTGAAGCTTTCTTT.

This clonotype appeared once. The chain carries TRBV5-4 and TRBJ2-1; 10 positions agree with TRBD1. This CDR3 is 12 amino acids long. V lost 3 bases, J lost 10 bases, and 1 base stayed unmatched. The V gene's germline CDR1 is SGHNT and CDR2 YYREEE (reference sequence). The CDR3 reads CASSWDRGEQFF. CDR3 coding DNA: TGTGCCAGCAGCTGGGACAGGGGCGAGCAGTTCTTC.

The rearrangement links TRBV29-1 to TRBJ2-7, with D perhaps matching TRBD2 (5 bases). Germline CDR1 SQVTM, CDR2 ANQGSEA. There are 11 residues in the CDR3. Trimming stripped 7 bases from V and 3 bases from J, with 10 bases between. The CDR3 DNA follows: TGCAGCGCGGGGATGGACTACGAGCAGTACTTC. Amino acids: CSAGMDYEQYF.

The chain joins TRBV30 to TRBJ1-1; 11 positions match TRBD1. This CDR3 is built from 15 residues. Germline values: CDR1 GTSNPN, CDR2 SVGIG (reference sequence). V was pared by 4 bases and J by 6 bases, with 10 bases of the junction left unmatched. In DNA form, the CDR3 reads TGTGCCTGGATCGACGGGGACAGGGGGTTTGCTGAAGCTTTCTTT. Its protein product is CAWIDGDRGFAEAFF. Together with reference TRBV30 and TRBJ1-1, the CDR3 gives the full variable domain: SQTIHQWPATLVQPVGSPLSLECTVEGTSNPNLYWYRQAAGRGLQLLFYSVGIGQISSEVPQNLSASRPQDRQFILSSKKLLLSDSGFYLCAWIDGDRGFAEAFFGQGTRLTVV.

The rearrangement uses TRBV4-2 and TRBJ2-1; the match to TRBD1 covers 9 bases. The germline V gene has CDR1 LGHNA and CDR2 YNFKEQ. Trimming cost V 4 bases and J 1 base; bases outside gene matches: 8. The CDR3 has 17 residues. The CDR3 DNA reads TGTGCCAGCAGCCTTTGGGGGGGGACAGGGTCCTACAATGAGCAGTTCTTC. Encoded protein: CASSLWGGTGSYNEQFF.

This chain links TRBV6-5 with TRBJ1-5; D might be TRBD1 (5 bases). Germline V gives CDR1 MNHEY, CDR2 SVGAGI. V shed 6 bases and J shed 3 bases, with 15 bases lying between them. CDR3 length equals 15 residues. CDR3 sequence (DNA): TGTGCCAGCAGCCCAACAGGACTATCCAATCAGCCCCAGCATTTT. This sequence encodes CASSPTGLSNQPQHF.

Here the CDR3 DNA reads TGTGCCAGCAGCACTGGGGAGGGATCCTACAATGAGCAGTTCTTC. Translation: CASSTGEGSYNEQFF. This chain links TRBV3-1 with TRBJ2-1; 7 bases fit TRBD2. V was pared by 5 bases and J by 1 base, with 5 bases of the junction left unmatched. This CDR3 has 15 residues. The germline CDR1 and CDR2 sequences are LGHDT and YNNKEL (reference sequence).

The V gene is TRBV9, the J gene TRBJ2-7, with TRBD2 identical over 8 bases. The CDR3 has 14 residues. Germline CDR1 is SGDLS and CDR2 is YYNGEE. V lost 4 bases and J lost 4; bases outside the gene matches: 7. CDR3 nucleotides: TGTGCCAGCAGCCCGGGACTAGGGCCTTACGAGCAGTACTTC. Translated, it gives CASSPGLGPYEQYF.

V gene TRBV19 combines with J gene TRBJ2-7; D not certain. The germline V gene has CDR1 LNHDA and CDR2 SQIVND (reference sequence). The CDR3 has 14 amino acids. Deletions cut 8 bases from V and 2 bases from J, with 16 bases between. Written as DNA, the CDR3 is TGTGCCAGTTCTTTCGACCTAAGGCCCTACGAGCAGTACTTC. Its protein product is CASSFDLRPYEQYF.

The chain combines TRBV5-5 with TRBJ2-7, with 9 bases that match TRBD1. The germline gives CDR1 SGHKS, CDR2 YYEKEE (reference sequence). Trimming took 4 bases from V and 6 from J; bases not matched to a gene: 11. The CDR3 totals 15 residues. In DNA form, the CDR3 reads TGTGCCAGCAGCCTTCGGGACAGGGAGATGAGCGAGCAGTACTTC. Its protein product is CASSLRDREMSEQYF.

The chain links TRBV3-1 to TRBJ2-2, with D possibly TRBD1 on 6 matching bases. The CDR3 spans 15 residues. CDR1 LGHDT and CDR2 YNNKEL come from the germline V gene (reference sequence). V was clipped by 8 bases and J by 7 bases, with 20 bases between them. CDR3 sequence: CASAPGQREYGELFF. The CDR3 nucleotides are TGTGCCAGCGCGCCTGGACAGAGAGAATACGGGGAGCTGTTTTTT. The whole variable domain, filled in from reference TRBV3-1 and TRBJ2-2, reads DTAVSQTPKYLVTQMGNDKSIKCEQNLGHDTMYWYKQDSKKFLKIMFSYNNKELIINETVPNRFSPKSPDKAHLNLHINSLELGDSAVYFCASAPGQREYGELFFGEGSRLTVL.

CDR3 sequence (DNA): TGTGCCAGCAGCCCACGGGGGTACACCGGGGAGCTGTTTTTT. Translating it yields CASSPRGYTGELFF. The chain carries TRBV27 and TRBJ2-2; maybe TRBD2 (6 bases). Trimming took off 6 bases at V and 3 bases at J, with 11 bases between the two ends. From germline, CDR1 is MNHEY and CDR2 SMNVEV (reference sequence). CDR3 size: 14 residues.

This chain connects TRBV11-2 to TRBJ1-4; 10 nucleotides align to TRBD1. The trim removed 5 bases at V and 4 bases at J, leaving 1 base unmatched. Germline V lookup: CDR1 SGHAT, CDR2 FQNNGV. The CDR3 contains 14 residues. In DNA form, the CDR3 reads TGTGCCAGCAGCGGGACAGGGGTTAATGAAAAACTGTTTTTT. Translated: CASSGTGVNEKLFF. The whole variable domain, remainder taken from reference TRBV11-2 and TRBJ1-4, is EAGVAQSPRYKIIEKRQSVAFWCNPISGHATLYWYQQILGQGPKLLIQFQNNGVVDDSQLPKDRFSAERLKGVDSTLKIQPAKLEDSAVYLCASSGTGVNEKLFFGSGTQLSVL.

The chain carries TRBV7-9 and TRBJ1-1; D remains ambiguous. The CDR3 runs 15 residues. V dropped 3 bases and J dropped 0 bases, with 11 bases sitting between them. Looked up from germline, CDR1 is SEHNR and CDR2 is FQNEAQ (reference sequence). DNA for the CDR3: TGTGCCAGCAGCTTGAACAGTTTCATGAACACTGAAGCTTTCTTT. Residues: CASSLNSFMNTEAFF.